This T cell receptor beta chain was found in a study of OX40 agonist ivuxolimab in advanced cancers. Profiled with immunoSEQ multiplex PCR; TCRdb holds only in-frame clones, not every one. This sample has 50,000 to 55,000 clones, with 80% to 90% found just once. V was shortened by 3 bases and J by 0 bases, with 9 bases between the two germline ends. This CDR3 is 15 amino acids long. Looked up from germline, CDR1 is LNHDA and CDR2 is SQIVND (reference sequence). Sequencing used CD4+ or CD8+ T cells sorted from blood, obtained in a trial of the OX40 agonist ivuxolimab. The chain recombines TRBV19 with TRBJ2-1; D call uncertain. The TCR sequence derives from an adult with an advanced solid tumor such as melanoma, head and neck, liver or kidney cancer. CDR3: CASSMERHSYNEQFF. The CDR3 DNA follows: TGTGCCAGTAGTATGGAGCGCCACTCCTACAATGAGCAGTTCTTC. Combining the CDR3 with reference TRBV19 and TRBJ2-1 gives the whole variable domain DGGITQSPKYLFRKEGQNVTLSCEQNLNHDAMYWYRQDPGQGLRLIYYSQIVNDFQKGDIAEGYSVSREKKESFPLTVTSAQKNPTAFYLCASSMERHSYNEQFFGPGTRLTVL.